This T cell receptor (beta chain) was obtained from a study of blood T cells in healthy people across ages. Findings and caveats of the study: What prevented conclusive comparison of naive and antigen-experienced cells was that PBMCs were unsorted. Unknown CMV status may confound age-related changes in expanded clones.

A second PCR, run for about 7 to 11 cycles, used a sample-barcoded 5' primer plus a J-beta primer mix. In TCRdb, the 5' RACE reads were re-called with MiXCR into one record per CDR3 protein. The table records roughly 800,000 distinct CDR3 sequences, roughly 50% of them present only once. To note about this clonotype: Its matching antigen is unknown.

Trimming at V came to 4 bases and at J to 3 bases, leaving 13 bases not matched to a gene. CDR1 LGHDT and CDR2 YNNKEL come from the germline V gene (reference sequence). The CDR3 length is 19 residues. The donors, aged roughly 6 to 95, were healthy Caucasians from Russia. The chain recombines TRBV3-1 with TRBJ2-1; 12 positions match TRBD1. This clonotype was sampled from a man older than 75 in good health. Material: blood. Here the CDR3 reads CASSPRGSGQGAGYNEQFF. The CDR3 DNA sequence: TGTGCCAGCAGCCCCAGGGGCTCGGGACAGGGGGCTGGCTACAATGAGCAGTTCTTC.